Described below is a single T cell receptor beta chain sequence and its context. The antigen remains undetermined. Assay used: immunoSEQ multiplex PCR; TCRdb lists only in-frame clones, some missing. The sample consists of 30,000 to 35,000 clones, around 90% of them appearing once. This sample was included in a study of PD-1 blockade in classical Hodgkin lymphoma. Study outcomes and limitations: It was among complete responders that baseline diversity resembled that of newly diagnosed patients. CD4+ TCR diversity, unlike CD8+, climbed significantly by C4D1. Prior therapy or disease activity may underlie the repertoire differences, whose causes remain undefined.

Unmatched junction bases numbered 5, after V lost 2 bases and J lost 3 bases. The CDR3 totals 14 residues. CDR1 and CDR2 (germline): SGDLS, YYNGEE. Patients all relapsed after autologous stem cell transplantation, and there was variation in brentuximab vedotin exposure. Negative magnetic selection isolated CD4+ T cells from thawed PBMCs. This chain connects TRBV9 to TRBJ2-7; 7 bases line up with TRBD2. This material consisted of CD4+ T cells from blood, taken at baseline. The TCR was taken from a human donor with classical Hodgkin lymphoma. The CDR3 region has the DNA TGTGCCAGCAGCGTCGCGGGAGCCCGCTACGAGCAGTACTTC. Protein sequence: CASSVAGARYEQYF.